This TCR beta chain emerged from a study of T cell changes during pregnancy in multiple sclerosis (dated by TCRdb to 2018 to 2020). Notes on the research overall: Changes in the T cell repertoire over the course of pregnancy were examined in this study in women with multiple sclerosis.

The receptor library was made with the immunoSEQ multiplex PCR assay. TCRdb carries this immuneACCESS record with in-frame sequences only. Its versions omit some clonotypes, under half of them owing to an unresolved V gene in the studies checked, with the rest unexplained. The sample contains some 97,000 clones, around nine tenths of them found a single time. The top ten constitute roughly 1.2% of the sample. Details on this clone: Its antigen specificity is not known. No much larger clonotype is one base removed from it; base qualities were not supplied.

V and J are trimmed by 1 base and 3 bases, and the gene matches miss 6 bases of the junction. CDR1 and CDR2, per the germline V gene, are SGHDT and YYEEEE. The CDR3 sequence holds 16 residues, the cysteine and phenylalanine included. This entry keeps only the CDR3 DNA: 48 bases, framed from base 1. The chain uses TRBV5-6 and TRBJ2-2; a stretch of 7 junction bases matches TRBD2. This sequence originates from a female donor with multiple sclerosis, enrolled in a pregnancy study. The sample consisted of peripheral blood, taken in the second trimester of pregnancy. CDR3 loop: CASSLRGGSYTGELFF. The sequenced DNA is TGTGCCAGCAGCTTGCGCGGGGGATCGTACACCGGGGAGCTGTTTTTT.